Described below is a single TCR beta chain sequence and its context. Antigen unknown. Treatment indicated: treatment-naive control, cytoreductive nephrectomy. Control samples are tumors resected by cytoreductive nephrectomy without prior radiation. Controls included a few female and over ten male donors, resected 2011 to 2014. This sample is part of a study of radiation and T cells in renal cell carcinoma. Overall study results and limits: Compared with controls, irradiated tumors showed greater TCR clonality.

The repertoire was sequenced with immunoSEQ multiplex PCR; TCRdb's copy has only in-frame clones and lacks some. Altogether approximately 14,000 clones are present, roughly 60% being singletons, with the ten largest covering under 15%. This CDR3 has 11 residues. V was pared by 7 bases and J by 7 bases, with 9 bases between. CDR1 is MNHNY and CDR2 is SVGAGI in the germline V gene (reference sequence). The V and J genes are TRBV6-6 and TRBJ2-3; D not resolved. The sequenced sample was tumor tissue, obtained from a patient whose treatment was nephrectomy without radiotherapy. The TCR comes from a man aged 50-59 years with renal cell carcinoma. The CDR3 reads CASTLGYTQYF. In DNA form, the CDR3 reads TGTGCCAGCACTCTGGGGTATACGCAGTATTTT.